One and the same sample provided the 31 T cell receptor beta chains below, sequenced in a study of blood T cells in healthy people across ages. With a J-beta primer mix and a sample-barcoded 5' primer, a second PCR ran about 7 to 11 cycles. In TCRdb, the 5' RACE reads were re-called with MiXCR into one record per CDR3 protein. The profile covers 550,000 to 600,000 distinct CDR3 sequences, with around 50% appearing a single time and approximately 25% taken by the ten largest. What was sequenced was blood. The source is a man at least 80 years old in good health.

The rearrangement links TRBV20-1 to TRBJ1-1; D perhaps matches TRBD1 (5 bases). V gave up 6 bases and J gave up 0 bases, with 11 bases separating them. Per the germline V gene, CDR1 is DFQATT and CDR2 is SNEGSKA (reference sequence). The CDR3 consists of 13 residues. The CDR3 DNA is TGCAGTGCAATAGGACAATTGAACACTGAAGCTTTCTTT. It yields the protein CSAIGQLNTEAFF.

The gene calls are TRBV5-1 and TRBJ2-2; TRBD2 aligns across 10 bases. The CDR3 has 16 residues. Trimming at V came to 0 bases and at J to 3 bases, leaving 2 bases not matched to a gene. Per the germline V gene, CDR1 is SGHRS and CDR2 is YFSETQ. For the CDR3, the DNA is TGCGCCAGCAGCTTGGCTAGCGGGAGACACACCGGGGAGCTGTTTTTT. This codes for CASSLASGRHTGELFF.

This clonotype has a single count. The DNA for the CDR3 is TGTGCCAGCAGTCCGGCTAGCGTTGCCTACGAGCAGTACTTC. Encoded protein: CASSPASVAYEQYF. The J gene is TRBJ2-7, the V gene TRBV7-2; D may be TRBD2 (6 bases). V was pared by 6 bases and J by 2 bases, with 14 bases between. CDR3 size: 14 residues. Per germline, CDR1 SGHTA and CDR2 FQGNSA.

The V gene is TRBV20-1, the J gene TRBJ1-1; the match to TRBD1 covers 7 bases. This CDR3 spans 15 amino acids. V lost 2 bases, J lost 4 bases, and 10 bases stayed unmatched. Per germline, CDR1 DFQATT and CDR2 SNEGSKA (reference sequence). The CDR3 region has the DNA TGCAGTGCTAGACAGGGGGGCCCAGGGACCACTGAAGCTTTCTTT. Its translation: CSARQGGPGTTEAFF.

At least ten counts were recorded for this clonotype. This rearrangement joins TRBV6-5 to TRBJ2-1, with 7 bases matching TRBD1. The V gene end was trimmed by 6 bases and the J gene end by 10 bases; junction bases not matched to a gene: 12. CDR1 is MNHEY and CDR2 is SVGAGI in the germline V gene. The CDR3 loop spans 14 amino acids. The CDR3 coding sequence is TGTGCCAGCAGCAAGAGGGGGCCCCAAACGGAGCAGTTCTTC. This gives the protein CASSKRGPQTEQFF.

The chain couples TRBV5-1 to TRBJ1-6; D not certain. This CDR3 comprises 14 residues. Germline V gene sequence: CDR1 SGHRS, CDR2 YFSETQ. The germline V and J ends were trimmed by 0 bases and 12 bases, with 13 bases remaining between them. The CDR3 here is CASSLEHMSEPLHF. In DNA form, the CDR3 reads TGCGCCAGCAGCTTGGAACATATGTCAGAACCCCTCCACTTT.

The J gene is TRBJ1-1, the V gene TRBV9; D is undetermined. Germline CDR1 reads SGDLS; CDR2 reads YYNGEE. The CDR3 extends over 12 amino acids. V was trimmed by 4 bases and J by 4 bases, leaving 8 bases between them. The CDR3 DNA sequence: TGTGCCAGCAGCCCTCGCCCCACTGAAGCTTTCTTT. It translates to CASSPRPTEAFF.

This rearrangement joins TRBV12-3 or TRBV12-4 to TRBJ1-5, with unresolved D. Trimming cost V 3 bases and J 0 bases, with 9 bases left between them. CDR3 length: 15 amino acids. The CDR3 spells CASSFGVGSNQPQHF. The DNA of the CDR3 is TGTGCCAGCAGTTTTGGGGTGGGTAGCAATCAGCCCCAGCATTTT.

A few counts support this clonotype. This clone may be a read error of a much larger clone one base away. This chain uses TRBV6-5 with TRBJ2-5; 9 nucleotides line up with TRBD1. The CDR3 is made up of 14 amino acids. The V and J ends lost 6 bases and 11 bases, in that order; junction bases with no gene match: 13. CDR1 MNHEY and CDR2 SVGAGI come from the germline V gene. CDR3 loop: CASRTDRGHNEQYF. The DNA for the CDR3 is TGTGCCAGCAGAACGGACAGGGGACACAATGAGCAGTACTTC.

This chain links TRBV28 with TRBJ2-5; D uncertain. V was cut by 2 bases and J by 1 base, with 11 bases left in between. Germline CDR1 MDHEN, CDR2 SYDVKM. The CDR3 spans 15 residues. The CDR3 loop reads CASSLKSAFQETQYF. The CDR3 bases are TGTGCCAGCAGTTTAAAATCGGCATTCCAAGAGACCCAGTACTTC.

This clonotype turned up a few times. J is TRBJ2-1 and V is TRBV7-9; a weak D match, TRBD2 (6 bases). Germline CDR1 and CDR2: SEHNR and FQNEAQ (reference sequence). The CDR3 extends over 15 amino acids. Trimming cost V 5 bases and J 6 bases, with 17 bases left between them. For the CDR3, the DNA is TGTGCCAGCAGCGCTCCGGGACTCCGTACCAATGAGCAGTTCTTC. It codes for CASSAPGLRTNEQFF.

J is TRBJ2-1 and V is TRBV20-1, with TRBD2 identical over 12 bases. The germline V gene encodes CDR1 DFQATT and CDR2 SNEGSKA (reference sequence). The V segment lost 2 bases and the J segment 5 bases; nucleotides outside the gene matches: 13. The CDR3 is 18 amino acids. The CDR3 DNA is TGCAGTGCTAGACCCGCTAGCGGGGGGGCCAGGGTACACAATGAGCAGTTCTTC. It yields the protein CSARPASGGARVHNEQFF.

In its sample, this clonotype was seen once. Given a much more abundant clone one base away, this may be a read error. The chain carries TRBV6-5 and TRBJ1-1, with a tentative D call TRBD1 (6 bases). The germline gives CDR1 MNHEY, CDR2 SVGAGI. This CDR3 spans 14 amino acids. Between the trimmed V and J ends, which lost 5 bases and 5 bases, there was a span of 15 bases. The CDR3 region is CASSDVGRGTEAFF. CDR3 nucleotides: TGTGCCAGCAGTGATGTCGGGAGGGGGACTGAAGCTTTCTTT.

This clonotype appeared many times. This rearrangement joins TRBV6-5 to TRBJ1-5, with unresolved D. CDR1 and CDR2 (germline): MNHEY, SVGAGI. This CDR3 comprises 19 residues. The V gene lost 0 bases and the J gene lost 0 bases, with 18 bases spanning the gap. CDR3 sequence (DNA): TGTGCCAGCAGTTACTCCAAGAGGGCAGCCTATTATAGCAATCAGCCCCAGCATTTT. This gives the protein CASSYSKRAAYYSNQPQHF.

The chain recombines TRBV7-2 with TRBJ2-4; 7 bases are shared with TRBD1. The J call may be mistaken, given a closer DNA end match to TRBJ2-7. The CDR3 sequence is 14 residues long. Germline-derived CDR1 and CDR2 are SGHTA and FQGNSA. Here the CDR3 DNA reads TGTGCCAGCAGCTTAGGGGGAAGGGGGCGCGAGCAGTACTTC. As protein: CASSLGGRGREQYF.

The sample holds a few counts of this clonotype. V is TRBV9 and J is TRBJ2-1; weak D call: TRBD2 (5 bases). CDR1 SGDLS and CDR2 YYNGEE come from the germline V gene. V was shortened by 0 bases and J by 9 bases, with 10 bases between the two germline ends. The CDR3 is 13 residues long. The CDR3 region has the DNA TGTGCCAGCAGCGTAGCGATAGCGACTGAGCAGTTCTTC. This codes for CASSVAIATEQFF.

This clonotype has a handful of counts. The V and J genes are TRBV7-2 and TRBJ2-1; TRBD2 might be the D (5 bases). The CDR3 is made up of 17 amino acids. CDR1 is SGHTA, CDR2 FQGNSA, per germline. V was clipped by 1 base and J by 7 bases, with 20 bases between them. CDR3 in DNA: TGTGCCAGCAGCTTAGTCAGCAGGAGGTTTTTATGGAATGAGCAGTTCTTC. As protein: CASSLVSRRFLWNEQFF.

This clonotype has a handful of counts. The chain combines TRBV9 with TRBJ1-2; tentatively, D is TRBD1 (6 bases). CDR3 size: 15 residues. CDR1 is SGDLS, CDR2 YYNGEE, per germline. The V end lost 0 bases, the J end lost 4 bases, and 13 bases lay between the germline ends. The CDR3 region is CASSVGMGAGYGYTF. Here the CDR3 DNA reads TGTGCCAGCAGCGTAGGAATGGGGGCCGGCTATGGCTACACCTTC.

CDR3 bases: TGTGCCAGCAGTCCCAGACTAGCGGCCTCCTACGAGCAGTACTTC. Protein product: CASSPRLAASYEQYF. The V call is TRBV3-1, the J call TRBJ2-7; 9 bases fit TRBD2. This CDR3 region has 15 residues. The trim removed 6 bases at V and 0 bases at J, leaving 6 bases unmatched. Germline V lookup: CDR1 LGHDT, CDR2 YNNKEL (reference sequence).

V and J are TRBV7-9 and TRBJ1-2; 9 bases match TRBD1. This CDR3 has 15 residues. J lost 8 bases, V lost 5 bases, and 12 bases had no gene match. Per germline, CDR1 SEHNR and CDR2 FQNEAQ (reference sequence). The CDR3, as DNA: TGTGCCAGCAGCCGGGCGGGGACAGGGTCTCTAGGCTACACCTTC. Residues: CASSRAGTGSLGYTF.

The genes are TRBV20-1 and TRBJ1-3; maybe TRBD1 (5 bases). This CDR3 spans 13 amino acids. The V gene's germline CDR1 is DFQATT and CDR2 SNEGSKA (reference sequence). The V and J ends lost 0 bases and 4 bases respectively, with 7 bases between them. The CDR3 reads CSARETEGNTIYF. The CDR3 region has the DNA TGCAGTGCTAGAGAGACAGAGGGAAACACCATATATTTT.

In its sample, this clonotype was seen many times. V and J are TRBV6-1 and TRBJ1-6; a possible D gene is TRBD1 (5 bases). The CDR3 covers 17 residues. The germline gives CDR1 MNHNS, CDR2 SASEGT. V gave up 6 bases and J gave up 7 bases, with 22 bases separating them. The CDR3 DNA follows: TGTGCCAGCAGATCGTCCTCGGGGGGATTCGGGAATTCACCCCTCCACTTT. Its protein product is CASRSSSGGFGNSPLHF.

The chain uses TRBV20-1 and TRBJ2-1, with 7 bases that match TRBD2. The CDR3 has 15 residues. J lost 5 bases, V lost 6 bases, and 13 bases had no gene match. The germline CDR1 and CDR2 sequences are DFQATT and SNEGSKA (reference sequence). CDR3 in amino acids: CSARGSSGGNNEQFF. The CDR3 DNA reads TGCAGTGCGAGGGGCTCTAGCGGAGGAAACAATGAGCAGTTCTTC.

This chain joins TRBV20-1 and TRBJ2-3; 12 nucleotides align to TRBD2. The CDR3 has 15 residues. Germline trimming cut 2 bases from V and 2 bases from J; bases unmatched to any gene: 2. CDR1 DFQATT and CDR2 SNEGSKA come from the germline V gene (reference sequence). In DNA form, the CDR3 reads TGCAGTGCTAGAACTAGCGGGAGGACCACAGATACGCAGTATTTT. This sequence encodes CSARTSGRTTDTQYF.

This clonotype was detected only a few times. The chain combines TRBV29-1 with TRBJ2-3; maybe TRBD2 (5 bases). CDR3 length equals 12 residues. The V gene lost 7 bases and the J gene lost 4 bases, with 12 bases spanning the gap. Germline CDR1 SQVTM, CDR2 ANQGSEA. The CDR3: CSGSAGADTQYF. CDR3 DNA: TGCAGCGGGTCCGCGGGCGCAGATACGCAGTATTTT.

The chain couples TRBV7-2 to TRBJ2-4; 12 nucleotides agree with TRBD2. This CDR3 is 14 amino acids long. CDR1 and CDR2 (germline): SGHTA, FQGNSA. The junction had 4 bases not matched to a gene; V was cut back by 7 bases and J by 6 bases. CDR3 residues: CASTWGLAGNIQYF. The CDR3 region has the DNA TGTGCCAGCACTTGGGGACTAGCGGGAAACATTCAGTACTTC.

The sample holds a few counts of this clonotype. The CDR3 nucleotides read TGTGCCAGCAGCCAAGATAGGGACAGTACCTACGAGCAGTACTTC. As protein: CASSQDRDSTYEQYF. The chain is built from TRBV4-2 and TRBJ2-7; 7 bases match TRBD1. Germline CDR1 is LGHNA and CDR2 is YNFKEQ. Trimming removed 0 bases from V and 2 bases from J; junction bases left unmatched: 4. This CDR3 contains 15 residues.

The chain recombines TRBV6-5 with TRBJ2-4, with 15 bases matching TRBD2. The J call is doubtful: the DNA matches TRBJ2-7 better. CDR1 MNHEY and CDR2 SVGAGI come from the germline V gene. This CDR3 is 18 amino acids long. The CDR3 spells CASSSPRTSGREVYEQYF. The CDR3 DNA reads TGTGCCAGCAGTTCACCTAGGACTAGCGGGAGGGAAGTCTACGAGCAGTACTTC.

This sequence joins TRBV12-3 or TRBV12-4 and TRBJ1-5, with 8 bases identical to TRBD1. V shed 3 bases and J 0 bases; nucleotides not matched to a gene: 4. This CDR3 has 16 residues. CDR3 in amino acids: CASSFRQGLSNQPQHF. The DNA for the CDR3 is TGTGCCAGCAGTTTCCGACAGGGGCTTAGCAATCAGCCCCAGCATTTT.

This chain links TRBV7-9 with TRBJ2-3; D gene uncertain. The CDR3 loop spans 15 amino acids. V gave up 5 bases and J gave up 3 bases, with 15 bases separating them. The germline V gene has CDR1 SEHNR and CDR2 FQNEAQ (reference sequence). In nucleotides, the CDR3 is TGTGCCAGCAGCCTTTCGCTAGGAGAAACAGATACGCAGTATTTT. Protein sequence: CASSLSLGETDTQYF.

CDR3 DNA: TGTGCCAGCAGGGTCGGACGGAACAATGAGCAGTTCTTC. Its translation: CASRVGRNNEQFF. The V call is TRBV7-8, the J call TRBJ2-1; D remains unclear. V lost 6 bases and J lost 5, with 11 bases in between. This CDR3 is 13 amino acids long. CDR1 is SGHVS and CDR2 is FQNEAQ in the germline V gene.